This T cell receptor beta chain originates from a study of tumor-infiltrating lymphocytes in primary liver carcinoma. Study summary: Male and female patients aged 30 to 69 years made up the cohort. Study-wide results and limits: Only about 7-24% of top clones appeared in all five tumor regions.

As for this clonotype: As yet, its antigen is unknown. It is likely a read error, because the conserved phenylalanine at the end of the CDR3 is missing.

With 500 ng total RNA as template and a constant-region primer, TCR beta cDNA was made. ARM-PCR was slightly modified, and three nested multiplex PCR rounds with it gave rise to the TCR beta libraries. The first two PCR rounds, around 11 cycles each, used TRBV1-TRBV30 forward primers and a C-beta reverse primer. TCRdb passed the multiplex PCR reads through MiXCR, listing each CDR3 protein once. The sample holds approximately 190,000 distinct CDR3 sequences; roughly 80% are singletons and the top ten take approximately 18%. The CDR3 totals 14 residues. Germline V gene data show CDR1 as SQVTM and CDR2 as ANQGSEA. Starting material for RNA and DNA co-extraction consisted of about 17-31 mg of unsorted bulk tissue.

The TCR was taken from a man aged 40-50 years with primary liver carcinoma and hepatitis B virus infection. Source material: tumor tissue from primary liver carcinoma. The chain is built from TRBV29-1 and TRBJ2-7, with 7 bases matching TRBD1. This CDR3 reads CSVALWDSSYEQYY. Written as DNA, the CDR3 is TGCAGCGTCGCCCTTTGGGACAGCTCCTACGAACAGTACTAC.